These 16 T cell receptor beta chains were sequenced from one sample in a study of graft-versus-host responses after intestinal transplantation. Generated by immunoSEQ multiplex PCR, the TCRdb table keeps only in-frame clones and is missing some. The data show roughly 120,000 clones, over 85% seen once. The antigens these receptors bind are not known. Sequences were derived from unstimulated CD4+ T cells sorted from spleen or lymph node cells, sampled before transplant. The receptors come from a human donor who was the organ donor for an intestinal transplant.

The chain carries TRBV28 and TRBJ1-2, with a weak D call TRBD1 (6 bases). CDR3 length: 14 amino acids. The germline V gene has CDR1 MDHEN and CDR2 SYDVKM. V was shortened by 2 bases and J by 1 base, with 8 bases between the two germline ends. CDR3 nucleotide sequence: TGTGCCAGCAGTTTAACAGGGATTAACTATGGCTACACCTTC. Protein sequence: CASSLTGINYGYTF.

CDR3 region: CASSYRLSKDQETQYF. The CDR3 DNA reads TGTGCCAGCAGTTATAGGCTGTCTAAAGATCAAGAGACCCAGTACTTC. The gene calls are TRBV6-5 and TRBJ2-5, with unresolved D. Germline V gene lookup returns CDR1 MNHEY and CDR2 SVGAGI. The V and J ends lost 3 bases and 2 bases respectively, with 16 bases between them. The CDR3 totals 16 residues.

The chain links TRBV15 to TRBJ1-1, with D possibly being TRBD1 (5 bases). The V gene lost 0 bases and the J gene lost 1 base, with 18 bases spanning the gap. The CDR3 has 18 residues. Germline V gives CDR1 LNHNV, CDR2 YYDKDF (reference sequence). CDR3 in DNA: TGTGCCACCAGCAGAGAGCAACCAGGGCCACACGGGAACACTGAAGCTTTCTTT. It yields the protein CATSREQPGPHGNTEAFF.

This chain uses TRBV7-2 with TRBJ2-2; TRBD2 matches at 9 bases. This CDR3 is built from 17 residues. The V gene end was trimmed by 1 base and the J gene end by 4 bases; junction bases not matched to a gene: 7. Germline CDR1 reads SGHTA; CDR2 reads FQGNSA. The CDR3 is CASSLVRLAGLTGELFF. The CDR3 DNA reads TGTGCCAGCAGCTTAGTAAGGCTAGCGGGACTCACCGGGGAGCTGTTTTTT.

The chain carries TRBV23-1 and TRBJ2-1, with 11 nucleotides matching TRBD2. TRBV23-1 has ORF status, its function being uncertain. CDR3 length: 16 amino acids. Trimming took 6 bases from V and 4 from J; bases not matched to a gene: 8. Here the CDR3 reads CASSDPIAGGYNEQFF. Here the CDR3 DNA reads TGCGCCAGCAGCGACCCTATAGCGGGGGGGTACAATGAGCAGTTCTTC.

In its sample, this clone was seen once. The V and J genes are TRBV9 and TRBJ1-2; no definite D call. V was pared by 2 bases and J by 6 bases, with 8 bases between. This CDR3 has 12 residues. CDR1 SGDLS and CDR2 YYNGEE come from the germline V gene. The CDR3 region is CASSVPTDGYTF. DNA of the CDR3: TGTGCCAGCAGCGTCCCCACGGATGGCTACACCTTC.

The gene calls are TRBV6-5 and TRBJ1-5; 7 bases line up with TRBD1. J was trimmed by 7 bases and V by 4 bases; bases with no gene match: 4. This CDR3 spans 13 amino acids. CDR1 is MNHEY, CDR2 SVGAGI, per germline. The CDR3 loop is CASSWTGPQPQHF. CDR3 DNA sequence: TGTGCCAGCAGTTGGACAGGCCCGCAGCCCCAGCATTTT.

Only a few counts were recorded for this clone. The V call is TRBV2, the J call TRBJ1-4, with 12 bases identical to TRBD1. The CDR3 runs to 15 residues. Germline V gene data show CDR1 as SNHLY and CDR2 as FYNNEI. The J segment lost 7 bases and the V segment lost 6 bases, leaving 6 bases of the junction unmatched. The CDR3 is CASRGTGGIREKLFF. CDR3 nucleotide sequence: TGTGCCAGCAGGGGGACAGGGGGCATTCGTGAAAAACTGTTTTTT.

The CDR3 DNA sequence: TGCGCCAGCAGCCCCTGGGCGACACCCGCAACTAATGAAAAACTGTTTTTT. It codes for CASSPWATPATNEKLFF. The rearrangement links TRBV5-1 to TRBJ1-4; D gene unclear. Trimming removed 4 bases at V and 0 bases at J, with 16 bases between. The CDR3 sequence is 17 residues long. Germline assignment: CDR1 SGHRS and CDR2 YFSETQ.

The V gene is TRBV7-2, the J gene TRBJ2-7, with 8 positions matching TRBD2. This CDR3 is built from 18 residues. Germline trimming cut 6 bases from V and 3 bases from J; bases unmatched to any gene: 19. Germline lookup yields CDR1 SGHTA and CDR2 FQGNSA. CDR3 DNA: TGTGCCAGCAGTCATCCCTCGAATAGCGGGAACTTCCGCTACGAGCAGTACTTC. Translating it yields CASSHPSNSGNFRYEQYF. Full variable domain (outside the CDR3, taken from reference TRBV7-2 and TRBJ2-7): GAGVSQSPSNKVTEKGKDVELRCDPISGHTALYWYRQSLGQGLEFLIYFQGNSAPDKSGLPSDRFSAERTGGSVSTLTIQRTQQEDSAVYLCASSHPSNSGNFRYEQYFGPGTRLTVT.

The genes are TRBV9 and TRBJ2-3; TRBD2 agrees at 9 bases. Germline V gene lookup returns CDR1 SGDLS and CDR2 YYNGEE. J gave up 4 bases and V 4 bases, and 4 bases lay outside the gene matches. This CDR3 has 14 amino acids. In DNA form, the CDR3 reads TGTGCCAGCAGCAAGCGGACTAGCGCAGATACGCAGTATTTT. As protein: CASSKRTSADTQYF.

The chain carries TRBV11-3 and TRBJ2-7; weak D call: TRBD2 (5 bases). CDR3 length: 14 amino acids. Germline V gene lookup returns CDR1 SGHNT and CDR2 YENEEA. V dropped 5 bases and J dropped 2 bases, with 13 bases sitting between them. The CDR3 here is CASSPSGGTYEQYF. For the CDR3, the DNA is TGTGCCAGCAGCCCCAGCGGCGGAACCTACGAGCAGTACTTC.

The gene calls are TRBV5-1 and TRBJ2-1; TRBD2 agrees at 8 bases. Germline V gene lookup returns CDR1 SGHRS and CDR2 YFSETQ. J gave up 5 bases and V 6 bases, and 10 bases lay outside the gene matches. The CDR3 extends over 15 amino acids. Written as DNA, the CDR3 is TGCGCCAGCAAGGGGCCGGCTAGCGGGCACAATGAGCAGTTCTTC. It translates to CASKGPASGHNEQFF.

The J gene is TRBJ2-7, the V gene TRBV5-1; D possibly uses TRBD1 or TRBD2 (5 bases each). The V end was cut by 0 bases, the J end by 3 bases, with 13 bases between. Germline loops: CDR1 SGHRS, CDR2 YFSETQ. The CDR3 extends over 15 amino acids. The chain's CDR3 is CASSLEPGTVYEQYF. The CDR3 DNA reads TGCGCCAGCAGCTTGGAACCAGGGACCGTCTACGAGCAGTACTTC. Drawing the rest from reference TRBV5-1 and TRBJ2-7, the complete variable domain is KAGVTQTPRYLIKTRGQQVTLSCSPISGHRSVSWYQQTPGQGLQFLFEYFSETQRNKGNFPGRFSGRQFSNSRSEMNVSTLELGDSALYLCASSLEPGTVYEQYFGPGTRLTVT.

In DNA, the CDR3 is TGTGCCAGCAGCTTAGGGGGCTCGGACAGTTCCAATGAGCAGTTCTTC. Protein: CASSLGGSDSSNEQFF. J is TRBJ2-1 and V is TRBV7-9, with D possibly TRBD1 on 6 matching bases. Between the trimmed V and J ends, which lost 1 base and 6 bases, there was a span of 16 bases. The CDR3 has 16 amino acids. Germline V gene sequence: CDR1 SEHNR, CDR2 FQNEAQ (reference sequence). The complete variable domain, with remaining parts taken from reference TRBV7-9 and TRBJ2-1, reads DTGVSQNPRHKITKRGQNVTFRCDPISEHNRLYWYRQTLGQGPEFLTYFQNEAQLEKSRLLSDRFSAERPKGSFSTLEIQRTEQGDSAMYLCASSLGGSDSSNEQFFGPGTRLTVL.

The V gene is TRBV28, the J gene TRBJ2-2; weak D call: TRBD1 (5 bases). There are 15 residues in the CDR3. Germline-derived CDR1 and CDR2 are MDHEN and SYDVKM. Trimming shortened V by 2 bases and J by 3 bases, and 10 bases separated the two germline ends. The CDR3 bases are TGTGCCAGCAGTTTAGGTCAGGGTGACACCGGGGAGCTGTTTTTT. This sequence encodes CASSLGQGDTGELFF.